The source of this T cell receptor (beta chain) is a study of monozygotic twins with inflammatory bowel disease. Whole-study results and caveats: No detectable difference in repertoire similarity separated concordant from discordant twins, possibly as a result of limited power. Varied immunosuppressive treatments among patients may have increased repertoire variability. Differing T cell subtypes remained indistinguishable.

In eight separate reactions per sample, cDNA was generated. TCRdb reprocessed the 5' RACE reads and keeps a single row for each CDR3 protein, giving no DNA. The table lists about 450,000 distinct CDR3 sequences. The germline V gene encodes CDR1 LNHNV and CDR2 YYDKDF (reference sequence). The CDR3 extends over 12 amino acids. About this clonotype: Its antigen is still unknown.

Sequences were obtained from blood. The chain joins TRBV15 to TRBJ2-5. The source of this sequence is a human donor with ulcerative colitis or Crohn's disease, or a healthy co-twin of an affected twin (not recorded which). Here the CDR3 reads CATSREAETQYF. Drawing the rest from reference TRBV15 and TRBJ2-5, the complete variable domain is DAMVIQNPRYQVTQFGKPVTLSCSQTLNHNVMYWYQQKSSQAPKLLFHYYDKDFNNEADTPDNFQSRRPNTSFCFLDIRSPGLGDTAMYLCATSREAETQYFGPGTRLLVL.